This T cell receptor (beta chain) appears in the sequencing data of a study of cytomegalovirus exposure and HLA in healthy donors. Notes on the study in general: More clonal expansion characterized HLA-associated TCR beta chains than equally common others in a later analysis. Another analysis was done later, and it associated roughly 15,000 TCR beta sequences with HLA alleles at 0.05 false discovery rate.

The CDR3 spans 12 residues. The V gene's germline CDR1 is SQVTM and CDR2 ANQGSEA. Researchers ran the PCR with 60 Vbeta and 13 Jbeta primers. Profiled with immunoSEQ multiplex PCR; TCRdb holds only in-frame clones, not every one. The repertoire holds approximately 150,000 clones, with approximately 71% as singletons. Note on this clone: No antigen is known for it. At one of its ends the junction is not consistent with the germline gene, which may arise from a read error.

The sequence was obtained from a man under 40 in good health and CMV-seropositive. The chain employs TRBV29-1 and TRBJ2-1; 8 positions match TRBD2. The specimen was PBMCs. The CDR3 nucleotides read TGCAGCGCTGAAGCGGGAGTCAATGAGCAGTTCTTC. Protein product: CSAEAGVNEQFF.